Presented here are 3 T cell receptor beta chains from one specimen sequenced in a study of T cells in Graves' hyperthyroidism and ophthalmopathy. RNA transcripts gave rise to amplified TCR beta CDR3 regions. The HTBI primer set drove a first-round RT-PCR of the TCR CDR3. TCRdb reprocessed the multiplex PCR reads with MiXCR, giving one entry per CDR3 protein. Here the sample spans around 290,000 distinct CDR3 sequences, roughly 13% being singletons. Sequencing was carried out using blood. The origin of the receptors is a woman aged 40 to 55 with Graves' hyperthyroidism.

The chain employs TRBV20-1 and TRBJ1-6, with TRBD1 as a possible D gene (6 bases). From germline, CDR1 is DFQATT and CDR2 SNEGSKA (reference sequence). The V end was cut by 1 base, the J end by 9 bases, with 10 bases between. The CDR3 spans 13 residues. The CDR3 DNA reads as TGCAGTGCTAGAGGCGGGGGCACTTCACCCCTCCACTTT. Its protein is CSARGGGTSPLHF.

This clonotype was seen ten or more times. The genes are TRBV20-1 and TRBJ2-3; possibly TRBD2 for D (5 bases). The V end lost 0 bases, the J end lost 0 bases, and 13 bases lay between the germline ends. The CDR3 is made up of 16 amino acids. Germline V gene sequence: CDR1 DFQATT, CDR2 SNEGSKA (reference sequence). The CDR3: CSARDPWGVSTDTQYF. The CDR3 DNA sequence: TGCAGTGCTAGAGATCCTTGGGGAGTTAGCACAGATACGCAGTATTTT.

This clonotype was recorded at least ten times. The genes are TRBV29-1 and TRBJ1-1; D unresolved. The CDR3 has 12 amino acids. The germline gives CDR1 SQVTM, CDR2 ANQGSEA. Trimming shortened V by 7 bases and J by 1 base, and 10 bases separated the two germline ends. This CDR3 is CSGGGKNTEAFF. CDR3 nucleotides: TGCAGCGGAGGCGGCAAGAACACTGAAGCTTTCTTT.